The 8 T cell receptor beta chains presented below share a single source sample, sequenced in a study of blood T cell repertoires in COVID-19. Using immunoSEQ multiplex PCR, the repertoire was profiled, and TCRdb retains in-frame clones only, with some absent. Counted here are 200,000 to 300,000 clones, about 91% occurring once; the ten biggest clones make up approximately 2.6%. Input material: peripheral blood. The receptor source for this set is a person aged 18 to 30 with COVID-19, enrolled during active disease.

The J gene is TRBJ2-2, the V gene TRBV12-3 or TRBV12-4, with TRBD1 identical over 7 bases. Unmatched junction bases numbered 3, after V lost 6 bases and J lost 8 bases. This CDR3 region has 12 residues. In DNA, the CDR3 is TGTGCCAGCAGAACAGGGGTTGGGGAGCTGTTTTTT. This codes for CASRTGVGELFF.

The chain has TRBV4-1 and TRBJ1-1, with TRBD1 matching 8 bases. CDR1 and CDR2 (germline): MGHRA, YSYEKL. V was pared by 3 bases and J by 1 base, with 4 bases of the junction left unmatched. CDR3 length equals 15 residues. The CDR3 reads CASSHQGAGNTEAFF. The CDR3 DNA reads TGCGCCAGCAGCCACCAGGGGGCAGGGAACACTGAAGCTTTCTTT.

V and J are TRBV15 and TRBJ1-1, with D hard to call. The length of the CDR3 is 11 residues. From germline, CDR1 is LNHNV and CDR2 YYDKDF (reference sequence). V was clipped by 8 bases and J by 1 base, with 5 bases between them. The CDR3 protein is CATWQNTEAFF. The CDR3 nucleotides are TGTGCCACCTGGCAGAACACTGAAGCTTTCTTT.

The chain couples TRBV5-1 to TRBJ2-2; 9 nucleotides match TRBD2. Germline CDR1 SGHRS, CDR2 YFSETQ. The CDR3 consists of 17 residues. V lost 0 bases, J lost 5 bases, and 8 bases stayed unmatched. Here the CDR3 DNA reads TGCGCCAGCAGCTTGGTGGGTAGCGGGAGCGGGACCGGGGAGCTGTTTTTT. Protein sequence: CASSLVGSGSGTGELFF.

The rearrangement uses TRBV3-1 (or the pseudogene TRBV3-2) and TRBJ1-2; tentative D call: TRBD1 (5 bases). V was clipped by 1 base and J by 12 bases, with 12 bases between them. CDR1 and CDR2 (germline): LGHDT, YNNKEL (reference sequence). The CDR3 sequence is 12 residues long. Written as DNA, the CDR3 is TGTGCCAGCAGCCAAGGGGGGAGGGAAGACACCTTC. It specifies CASSQGGREDTF.

The chain links TRBV30 to TRBJ2-7, with D perhaps TRBD2 (5 bases). This CDR3 spans 14 amino acids. Trimming pared 0 bases from V and 1 base from J, leaving 10 bases between. Germline V gene lookup returns CDR1 GTSNPN and CDR2 SVGIG (reference sequence). CDR3 nucleotides: TGTGCCTGGAGTGTACCCTGGGAGTCCTACGAGCAGTACTTC. Protein: CAWSVPWESYEQYF. The full variable domain, completed using reference TRBV30 and TRBJ2-7, is SQTIHQWPATLVQPVGSPLSLECTVEGTSNPNLYWYRQAAGRGLQLLFYSVGIGQISSEVPQNLSASRPQDRQFILSSKKLLLSDSGFYLCAWSVPWESYEQYFGPGTRLTVT.

The V gene is TRBV1, the J gene TRBJ2-1; whether TRBD1, the table's D call, matches the DNA was not checked. TRBV1 is given as a pseudogene. The CDR3 spans 16 residues. CDR3: CTSSQDGQGPMYEQFF. The CDR3 DNA is TGCACCAGCAGCCAAGATGGACAGGGGCCTATGTATGAGCAGTTCTTC.

The chain couples TRBV24-1 to TRBJ2-1, with D tentatively TRBD2 (6 bases). This CDR3 has 15 amino acids. Trimming took off 5 bases at V and 6 bases at J, with 16 bases between the two ends. Germline-derived CDR1 and CDR2 are KGHDR and SFDVKD. CDR3 nucleotide sequence: TGTGCCACCAGTGCTACTAGCAACCTGGGCAATGAGCAGTTCTTC. Translated, it gives CATSATSNLGNEQFF.